A single TCR beta chain is shown here with its context. The CDR3 covers 15 residues. Trimming removed 3 bases at V and 8 bases at J, with 17 bases between. From germline, CDR1 is MNHNS and CDR2 SASEGT. This entry comes from a study of blood T cell repertoires in COVID-19. Profiled with immunoSEQ multiplex PCR; TCRdb holds only in-frame clones, not every one. The data show tens of thousands of clones, 70% to 90% seen once. The chain links TRBV6-1 to TRBJ1-3; possible D gene TRBD1, 6 bases. The specimen sequenced was peripheral blood. The origin of this receptor is a man aged 50 to 60 with active or convalescent COVID-19. The CDR3 sequence is CASSDTGLPLDTIYF. The CDR3 bases are TGTGCCAGCAGTGATACAGGGCTACCTCTTGACACCATATATTTT.